The clone carrying this T cell receptor beta chain was recorded a few times. Using RNA template, CDR3s of TCR alpha and beta were amplified with iRepertoire arm-PCR. MiXCR, run by TCRdb on the multiplex PCR reads, gives a single entry per CDR3 protein. The sample shows 150,000 to 200,000 distinct CDR3 sequences, around 40% of them seen only once. The data were taken from a study of glioma-infiltrating T cells. V gave up 5 bases and J gave up 3 bases; unmatched junction bases: 10. This CDR3 contains 15 residues. Germline lookup yields CDR1 SGHTA and CDR2 FQGNSA. The chain combines TRBV7-2 with TRBJ2-7, with 7 bases identical to TRBD1. The sample comprised glioma tissue, nonneoplastic brain tissue, or PBMCs (not recorded which). The clonotype originates from a human donor with low-grade glioma or glioblastoma, undergoing nonglioma brain surgery, or in good health (not recorded which). In DNA, the CDR3 is TGTGCCAGCAGCCTCCACCGGGACAGATACTACGAGCAGTACTTC. The encoded protein is CASSLHRDRYYEQYF. Full variable domain (rest looked up from reference TRBV7-2 and TRBJ2-7): GAGVSQSPSNKVTEKGKDVELRCDPISGHTALYWYRQSLGQGLEFLIYFQGNSAPDKSGLPSDRFSAERTGGSVSTLTIQRTQQEDSAVYLCASSLHRDRYYEQYFGPGTRLTVT.